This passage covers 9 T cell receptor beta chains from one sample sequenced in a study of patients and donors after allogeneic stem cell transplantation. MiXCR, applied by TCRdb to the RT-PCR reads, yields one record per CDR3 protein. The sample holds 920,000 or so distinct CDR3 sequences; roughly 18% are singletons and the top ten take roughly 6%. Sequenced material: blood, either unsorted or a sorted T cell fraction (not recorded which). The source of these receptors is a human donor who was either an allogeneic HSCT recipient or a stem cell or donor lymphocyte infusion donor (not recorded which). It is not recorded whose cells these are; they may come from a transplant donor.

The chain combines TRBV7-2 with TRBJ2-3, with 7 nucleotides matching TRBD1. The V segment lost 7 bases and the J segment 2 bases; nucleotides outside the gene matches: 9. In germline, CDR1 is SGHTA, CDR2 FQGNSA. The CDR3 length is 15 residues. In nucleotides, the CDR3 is TGTGCCAGCAAACCTACAGGGGCCCTCACAGATACGCAGTATTTT. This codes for CASKPTGALTDTQYF.

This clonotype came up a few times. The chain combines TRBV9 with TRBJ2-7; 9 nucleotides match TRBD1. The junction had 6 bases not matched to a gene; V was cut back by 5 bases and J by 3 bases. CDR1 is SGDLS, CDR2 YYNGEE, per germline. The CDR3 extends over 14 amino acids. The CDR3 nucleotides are TGTGCCAGCAGTTGGACAGGGGCTGACTACGAGCAGTACTTC. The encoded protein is CASSWTGADYEQYF.

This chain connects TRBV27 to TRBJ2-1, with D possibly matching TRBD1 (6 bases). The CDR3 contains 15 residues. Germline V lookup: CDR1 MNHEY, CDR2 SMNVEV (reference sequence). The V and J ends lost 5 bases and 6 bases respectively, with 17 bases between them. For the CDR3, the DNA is TGTGCCAGCAGTCAAGTGGCAGGGGAAACCAATGAGCAGTTCTTC. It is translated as CASSQVAGETNEQFF.

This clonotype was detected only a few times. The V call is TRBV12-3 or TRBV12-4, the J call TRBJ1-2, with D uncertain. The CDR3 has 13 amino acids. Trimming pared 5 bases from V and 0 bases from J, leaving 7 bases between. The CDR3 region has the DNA TGTGCCAGCAGTCATACAGCTAACTATGGCTACACCTTC. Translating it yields CASSHTANYGYTF.

The CDR3 region has the DNA TGTGCCACCAGTGAACAGGGGGATAGCAATCAGCCCCAGCATTTT. Amino acid sequence: CATSEQGDSNQPQHF. The chain joins TRBV24-1 to TRBJ1-5; TRBD1 agrees at 8 bases. V was pared by 4 bases and J by 0 bases, with 1 base of the junction left unmatched. Germline values: CDR1 KGHDR, CDR2 SFDVKD. The CDR3 contains 15 residues.

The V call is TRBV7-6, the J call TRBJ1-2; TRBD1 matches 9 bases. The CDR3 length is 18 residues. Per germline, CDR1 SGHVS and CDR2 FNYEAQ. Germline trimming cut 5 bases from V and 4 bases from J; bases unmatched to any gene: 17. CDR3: CASSPQGIGTGLLYGYTF. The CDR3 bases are TGTGCCAGCAGCCCTCAGGGCATTGGGACAGGGCTCCTCTATGGCTACACCTTC.

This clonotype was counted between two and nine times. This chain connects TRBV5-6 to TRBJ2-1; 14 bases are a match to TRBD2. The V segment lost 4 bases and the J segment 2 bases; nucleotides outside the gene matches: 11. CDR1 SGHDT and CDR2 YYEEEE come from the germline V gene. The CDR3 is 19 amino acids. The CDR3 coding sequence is TGTGCCAGCAGCGTCCGACTAGCGGGAGGGCCTTTCGCCTACAATGAGCAGTTCTTC. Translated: CASSVRLAGGPFAYNEQFF.

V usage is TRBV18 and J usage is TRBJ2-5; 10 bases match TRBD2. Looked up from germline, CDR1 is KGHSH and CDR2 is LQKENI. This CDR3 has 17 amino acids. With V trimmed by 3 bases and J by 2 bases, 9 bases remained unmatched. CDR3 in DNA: TGTGCCAGCTCACCCCGGACTAGCGGAGACGATCAAGAGACCCAGTACTTC. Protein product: CASSPRTSGDDQETQYF.

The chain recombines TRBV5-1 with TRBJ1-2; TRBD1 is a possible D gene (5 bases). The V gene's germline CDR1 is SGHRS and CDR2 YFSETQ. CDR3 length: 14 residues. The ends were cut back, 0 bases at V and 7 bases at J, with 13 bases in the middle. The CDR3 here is CASSLDWGSAGYTF. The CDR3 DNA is TGCGCCAGCAGCTTGGACTGGGGGAGCGCTGGCTACACCTTC.